Included here is one TCR beta chain sequence, with context. This sample is drawn from a study of T cell responses to AZD1222 COVID-19 vaccine. The method was immunoSEQ multiplex PCR; TCRdb's version includes in-frame clones alone and lacks a portion of them. The sample consists of 250,000 to 300,000 clones, almost 95% of them appearing once. V was clipped by 5 bases and J by 8 bases, with 15 bases between them. The length of the CDR3 is 13 residues. Germline loops: CDR1 MDHEN, CDR2 SYDVKM. The chain joins TRBV28 to TRBJ1-1; tentatively, D is TRBD1 (6 bases). The sample consisted of peripheral blood, taken 28 days after the second AZD1222 dose. The receptor's source is an adult who received the AZD1222 COVID-19 vaccine. CDR3 DNA: TGTGCCAGCAGTGGGGCTCAGGGGTTAGAAGCTTTCTTT. Residues: CASSGAQGLEAFF.